A single sample is the source of the 22 T cell receptor beta chains below, sequenced in a study of cytomegalovirus exposure and HLA in healthy donors. This PCR relied on a set of 60 Vbeta primers and 13 Jbeta primers. Assay: immunoSEQ multiplex PCR; the TCRdb copy retains only in-frame clones and omits some. The sample records roughly 200,000 clones, 10% to 15% being singletons. Material: PBMCs. The receptors stem from a man aged 50 to 59 in good health and CMV-seropositive.

The V gene is TRBV18, the J gene TRBJ1-1, with a weak D call TRBD1 (5 bases). This CDR3 spans 15 amino acids. Looked up from germline, CDR1 is KGHSH and CDR2 is LQKENI. The V gene lost 6 bases and the J gene lost 4 bases, with 18 bases spanning the gap. CDR3 coding DNA: TGTGCCAGCTCCCCCTCGGCGCAGGGAAGCACTGAAGCTTTCTTT. This sequence encodes CASSPSAQGSTEAFF. Using reference TRBV18 and TRBJ1-1 for the parts outside the CDR3, the full variable domain is NAGVMQNPRHLVRRRGQEARLRCSPMKGHSHVYWYRQLPEEGLKFMVYLQKENIIDESGMPKERFSAEFPKEGPSILRIQQVVRGDSAAYFCASSPSAQGSTEAFFGQGTRLTVV.

The V call is TRBV4-3, the J call TRBJ1-2; D perhaps matches TRBD1 (5 bases). The V end lost 0 bases, the J end lost 7 bases, and 21 bases lay between the germline ends. The CDR3 length is 17 residues. Germline lookup yields CDR1 LGHNA and CDR2 YSLEER. In DNA form, the CDR3 reads TGCGCCAGCAGCCAAGATCCCGGGACTTACGCGGCTGGTGGCTACACCTTC. Translated: CASSQDPGTYAAGGYTF.

This clone was detected a few times. The chain uses TRBV2 and TRBJ1-1; possibly TRBD1 for D (6 bases). The germline CDR1 and CDR2 sequences are SNHLY and FYNNEI. CDR3 size: 14 residues. V lost 5 bases, J lost 4 bases, and 14 bases lay in between. DNA for the CDR3: TGTGCCAGCAGTTCATGGGACACATCCACTGAAGCTTTCTTT. Its translation is CASSSWDTSTEAFF.

The chain couples TRBV5-1 to TRBJ2-3; 8 bases match TRBD2. V shed 5 bases, J shed 4 bases, and the junction held 18 bases outside the gene matches. The germline gives CDR1 SGHRS, CDR2 YFSETQ. The CDR3 spans 18 residues. CDR3 residues: CASSRGTGTSDFPDTQYF. The CDR3 bases are TGCGCCAGCAGTCGTGGTACCGGGACTAGTGATTTCCCAGATACGCAGTATTTT.

The chain is built from TRBV6-5 and TRBJ2-7; D may be TRBD2 (6 bases). This CDR3 is built from 15 residues. V gave up 4 bases and J gave up 4 bases, with 17 bases separating them. CDR1 is MNHEY, CDR2 SVGAGI, per germline. The CDR3 loop reads CASSSPGRGSYEQYF. DNA for the CDR3: TGTGCCAGCAGTTCTCCGGGACGGGGGTCATACGAGCAGTACTTC.

This clone was observed a handful of times. The gene calls are TRBV9 and TRBJ2-1; tentatively, D is TRBD1 (5 bases). The V gene's germline CDR1 is SGDLS and CDR2 YYNGEE. The CDR3 has 16 amino acids. Deletions cut 0 bases from V and 1 base from J, with 11 bases between. The CDR3 DNA reads TGTGCCAGCAGCGTAGGGGGCGCCCAGTCCTACAATGAGCAGTTCTTC. It codes for CASSVGGAQSYNEQFF.

The chain recombines TRBV10-1 with TRBJ2-2; D ambiguous. This CDR3 has 14 residues. V was clipped by 2 bases and J by 4 bases, with 8 bases between them. Germline CDR1 WNHNN, CDR2 SYGVQD (reference sequence). This chain's CDR3 is CASSEVVLTGELFF. The DNA for the CDR3 is TGCGCCAGCAGTGAGGTGGTACTCACCGGGGAGCTGTTTTTT.

The V call is TRBV9, the J call TRBJ2-5, with 9 nucleotides matching TRBD1. CDR3 length: 16 residues. Germline lookup yields CDR1 SGDLS and CDR2 YYNGEE. V shed 0 bases, J shed 2 bases, and the junction held 5 bases outside the gene matches. The CDR3 loop reads CASSVGGQGLQETQYF. In nucleotides, the CDR3 is TGTGCCAGCAGCGTAGGGGGACAGGGTCTTCAAGAGACCCAGTACTTC.

The J gene is TRBJ1-6, the V gene TRBV7-9, with D uncertain. This CDR3 has 13 residues. The ends were cut back, 6 bases at V and 10 bases at J, with 13 bases in the middle. CDR1 is SEHNR and CDR2 is FQNEAQ in the germline V gene (reference sequence). Written as DNA, the CDR3 is TGTGCCAGCAGTCTCAACTCCCAATCACCCCTCCACTTT. It yields the protein CASSLNSQSPLHF. Drawing the rest from reference TRBV7-9 and TRBJ1-6, the complete variable domain is DTGVSQNPRHKITKRGQNVTFRCDPISEHNRLYWYRQTLGQGPEFLTYFQNEAQLEKSRLLSDRFSAERPKGSFSTLEIQRTEQGDSAMYLCASSLNSQSPLHFGNGTRLTVT.

The rearrangement links TRBV27 to TRBJ2-3; D uncertain. V was cut by 3 bases and J by 6 bases, with 10 bases left in between. The CDR3 extends over 13 amino acids. Germline lookup yields CDR1 MNHEY and CDR2 SMNVEV (reference sequence). As DNA, the CDR3 is TGTGCCAGCAGTTTTACAGCCTCGGATACGCAGTATTTT. It is translated as CASSFTASDTQYF.

The V call is TRBV7-2, the J call TRBJ2-3; no reliable D call. Trimming left V 3 bases short and J 2 bases short, with 6 bases between. Germline values: CDR1 SGHTA, CDR2 FQGNSA. The CDR3 has 13 amino acids. The CDR3 nucleotides read TGTGCCAGCAGCTTTCCCTTCACAGATACGCAGTATTTT. Protein product: CASSFPFTDTQYF.

The chain couples TRBV5-4 to TRBJ1-6, with 7 bases identical to TRBD1. This CDR3 is built from 15 residues. Per germline, CDR1 SGHNT and CDR2 YYREEE (reference sequence). V dropped 0 bases and J dropped 5; count of bases not matched to a gene: 2. The CDR3 region is CASSLEGTDNSPLHF. The DNA for the CDR3 is TGTGCCAGCAGCTTGGAGGGGACAGATAATTCACCCCTCCACTTT. The whole variable domain, filled in from reference TRBV5-4 and TRBJ1-6, reads ETGVTQSPTHLIKTRGQQVTLRCSSQSGHNTVSWYQQALGQGPQFIFQYYREEENGRGNFPPRFSGLQFPNYSSELNVNALELDDSALYLCASSLEGTDNSPLHFGNGTRLTVT.

The chain employs TRBV19 and TRBJ2-5, with 9 bases matching TRBD1. This CDR3 region has 14 residues. Per germline, CDR1 LNHDA and CDR2 SQIVND (reference sequence). V dropped 7 bases and J dropped 4; count of bases not matched to a gene: 7. The CDR3 DNA follows: TGTGCCAGTACCGACAGGGGGTCCCTAGAGACCCAGTACTTC. Translation gives CASTDRGSLETQYF.

The sample holds a few counts of this clone. The rearrangement links TRBV11-3 to TRBJ1-1; D call uncertain. Germline CDR1 reads SGHNT; CDR2 reads YENEEA. The CDR3 is 12 amino acids. With 5 bases removed from V and 4 bases from J, the gap between germline ends came to 8 bases. DNA of the CDR3: TGTGCCAGCAGCGGCTCGGGCACTGAAGCTTTCTTT. This sequence encodes CASSGSGTEAFF.

CDR3 region: CASSYSGGNNEQFF. DNA for the CDR3: TGTGCCAGCAGTTATAGCGGGGGAAACAATGAGCAGTTCTTC. The chain is built from TRBV6-5 and TRBJ2-1; 9 bases map to TRBD2. V trimming: 3 bases; J trimming: 5 bases; junction bases outside the gene matches: 2. CDR3 length equals 14 residues. Germline V CDR1 and CDR2: MNHEY, SVGAGI.

This clone was seen a few times. In DNA form, the CDR3 reads TGTGCCTGGAGTCCTAGAAGGGAGACTGAAGCTTTCTTT. This translates into CAWSPRRETEAFF. The gene calls are TRBV30 and TRBJ1-1; D gene uncertain. The CDR3 contains 13 residues. The germline gives CDR1 GTSNPN, CDR2 SVGIG (reference sequence). V was clipped by 2 bases and J by 5 bases, with 12 bases between them.

The gene calls are TRBV5-4 and TRBJ2-7; 7 positions agree with TRBD1. The germline V gene has CDR1 SGHNT and CDR2 YYREEE (reference sequence). Unmatched junction bases numbered 6, after V lost 4 bases and J lost 2 bases. The CDR3 extends over 14 amino acids. CDR3 in DNA: TGTGCCAGCAGCCTACGGGACAGTACCTACGAGCAGTACTTC. Encoded protein: CASSLRDSTYEQYF.

This clone has only a few counts. The chain links TRBV28 to TRBJ1-2, with a possible D match to TRBD1 (6 bases). The CDR3 length is 15 residues. Per the germline V gene, CDR1 is MDHEN and CDR2 is SYDVKM. V was shortened by 2 bases and J by 8 bases, with 18 bases between the two germline ends. Here the CDR3 reads CASSLLTGFPGGYTF. The CDR3 bases are TGTGCCAGCAGTTTACTTACAGGGTTCCCGGGGGGCTACACCTTC.

This clone has more than one count but fewer than ten. CDR3 amino acids: CASSPSTGSNQPQHF. In nucleotides, the CDR3 is TGTGCCAGCAGCCCCTCCACAGGTAGCAATCAGCCCCAGCATTTT. V usage is TRBV7-8 and J usage is TRBJ1-5; TRBD1 might be the D (5 bases). This CDR3 comprises 15 residues. Germline V lookup: CDR1 SGHVS, CDR2 FQNEAQ. Trimming pared 5 bases from V and 0 bases from J, leaving 11 bases between.

This clone has only a few counts. The rearrangement uses TRBV18 and TRBJ2-5, with D possibly matching TRBD1 (6 bases). V lost 1 base to trimming and J lost 5 bases, with 8 bases between them. The CDR3 is made up of 13 amino acids. CDR1 is KGHSH, CDR2 LQKENI, per germline. CDR3 in amino acids: CASSPRGRETQYF. In DNA, the CDR3 is TGTGCCAGCTCACCACGGGGGCGTGAGACCCAGTACTTC.

The rearrangement links TRBV10-3 to TRBJ2-3; D uncertain. Germline V lookup: CDR1 ENHRY, CDR2 SYGVKD. The CDR3 has 13 residues. Trimming stripped 10 bases from V and 2 bases from J, with 13 bases between. CDR3 residues: CATDDSNTDTQYF. The CDR3 DNA is TGTGCCACCGACGATAGCAACACAGATACGCAGTATTTT.

This rearrangement joins TRBV7-9 to TRBJ2-2; tentative D call: TRBD2 (6 bases). CDR1 is SEHNR and CDR2 is FQNEAQ in the germline V gene (reference sequence). CDR3 length: 18 residues. Trimming stripped 1 base from V and 6 bases from J, with 21 bases between. CDR3 DNA sequence: TGTGCCAGCAGCTTAGGGGTGAGAACTAGCCACTCTTCCGGGGAGCTGTTTTTT. As protein: CASSLGVRTSHSSGELFF.